These 11 T cell receptor beta chains came from one sample sequenced in a study of T cell responses to AZD1222 COVID-19 vaccine. Assay used: immunoSEQ multiplex PCR; TCRdb lists only in-frame clones, some missing. There are 170,000 or so clones in the sample; roughly 90% occur only once, and 2.6% lies in the top ten. Specimen: peripheral blood, collected on day 0 of AZD1222 vaccination. The source is an adult in good health.

This sequence joins TRBV7-8 and TRBJ1-1; 8 bases are shared with TRBD1. Germline loops: CDR1 SGHVS, CDR2 FQNEAQ. The V gene end was trimmed by 6 bases and the J gene end by 10 bases; junction bases not matched to a gene: 16. The CDR3 totals 15 residues. CDR3 amino acids: CASSLGGYRGTLAFF. CDR3 nucleotides: TGTGCCAGCAGTTTGGGGGGATACAGGGGGACTCTAGCTTTCTTT.

The chain uses TRBV9 and TRBJ2-3; D possibly corresponds to TRBD2 (6 bases). The V end lost 1 base, the J end lost 5 bases, and 11 bases lay between the germline ends. This CDR3 has 14 amino acids. Germline lookup yields CDR1 SGDLS and CDR2 YYNGEE. CDR3 amino acids: CASSVPPRGDTQYF. CDR3 DNA: TGTGCCAGCAGCGTACCTCCGCGGGGAGATACGCAGTATTTT.

The V call is TRBV10-3, the J call TRBJ1-6; 8 bases are shared with TRBD1. V shed 2 bases, J shed 8 bases, and the junction held 5 bases outside the gene matches. Germline V CDR1 and CDR2: ENHRY, SYGVKD. The CDR3 spans 15 residues. Written as DNA, the CDR3 is TGTGCCATCAGTGAGGGACAGGGATTTGATTCACCCCTCCACTTT. Translation gives CAISEGQGFDSPLHF.

This clone was found a few times. The chain has TRBV3-1 (or the pseudogene TRBV3-2) and TRBJ1-2, with D hard to call. The V gene's germline CDR1 is LGHDT and CDR2 YNNKEL (reference sequence). Trimming removed 10 bases at V and 1 base at J, with 16 bases between. The CDR3 is 14 amino acids. CDR3 protein: CATMPSGYNYGYTF. The CDR3, as DNA: TGTGCCACCATGCCCTCTGGATATAACTATGGCTACACCTTC.

This sequence joins TRBV6-1 and TRBJ2-3, with D unclear. V was shortened by 3 bases and J by 2 bases, with 15 bases between the two germline ends. Germline assignment: CDR1 MNHNS and CDR2 SASEGT. This CDR3 comprises 16 residues. The CDR3 spells CASSDGQTPVTDTQYF. CDR3 nucleotide sequence: TGTGCCAGCAGTGATGGGCAGACTCCTGTCACAGATACGCAGTATTTT.

The genes are TRBV28 and TRBJ2-3; 10 bases are shared with TRBD2. CDR1 and CDR2 from the germline V gene are MDHEN and SYDVKM. V was clipped by 1 base and J by 6 bases; unmatched bases: 7. This CDR3 comprises 16 residues. CDR3 loop: CASSLSWASGSDTQYF. Written as DNA, the CDR3 is TGTGCCAGCAGTTTATCATGGGCTAGCGGGAGTGATACGCAGTATTTT.

The rearrangement uses TRBV7-2 and TRBJ2-7, with 11 positions matching TRBD2. Germline loops: CDR1 SGHTA, CDR2 FQGNSA. The CDR3 loop spans 15 amino acids. Trimming removed 1 base from V and 7 bases from J; junction bases left unmatched: 6. The chain's CDR3 is CASSLVLAGGGEQYF. In DNA form, the CDR3 reads TGTGCCAGCAGCTTAGTTCTAGCGGGGGGCGGGGAGCAGTACTTC. Combining the CDR3 with reference TRBV7-2 and TRBJ2-7 gives the whole variable domain GAGVSQSPSNKVTEKGKDVELRCDPISGHTALYWYRQSLGQGLEFLIYFQGNSAPDKSGLPSDRFSAERTGGSVSTLTIQRTQQEDSAVYLCASSLVLAGGGEQYFGPGTRLTVT.

The V and J genes are TRBV6-5 and TRBJ1-2; D perhaps matches TRBD1 (5 bases). Germline lookup yields CDR1 MNHEY and CDR2 SVGAGI. This CDR3 is built from 12 residues. Trimming took off 6 bases at V and 6 bases at J, with 11 bases between the two ends. CDR3 bases: TGTGCCAGCAGCTCAGGGTGGAATGGCTACACCTTC. Its protein product is CASSSGWNGYTF.

This chain uses TRBV9 with TRBJ1-2, with D hard to call. V dropped 1 base and J dropped 8 bases, with 6 bases sitting between them. The CDR3 is 11 amino acids. Germline V gives CDR1 SGDLS, CDR2 YYNGEE. The CDR3 region has the DNA TGTGCCAGCAGCGTAAGTGGAGGCTACACCTTC. Protein product: CASSVSGGYTF.

This CDR3 reads CARALVGQVENEQFF. DNA for the CDR3: TGTGCCAGGGCCCTCGTTGGACAGGTAGAAAATGAGCAGTTCTTC. The V gene is TRBV6-5, the J gene TRBJ2-1, with 7 bases that match TRBD1. The CDR3 totals 15 residues. Germline V lookup: CDR1 MNHEY, CDR2 SVGAGI. The J segment lost 7 bases and the V segment lost 9 bases, leaving 15 bases of the junction unmatched.

The chain combines TRBV3-1 (or the pseudogene TRBV3-2) with TRBJ1-1, with D uncertain. Germline lookup yields CDR1 LGHDT and CDR2 YNNKEL (reference sequence). The CDR3 runs to 13 residues. The V gene lost 4 bases and the J gene lost 2 bases, with 8 bases spanning the gap. This CDR3 reads CASSRTPNTEAFF. CDR3 in DNA: TGTGCCAGCAGCCGGACCCCCAACACTGAAGCTTTCTTT.